This note documents a single T cell receptor beta chain sequence. Its specificity is unknown. These data belong to a study of memory CD4+ T cells and cytomegalovirus serostatus. Notes on the study in general: Suggested: most of the CMV-linked TCR signature lies in CD4+ memory cells. About 40% of the roughly 160 known CMV-associated TCRbeta sequences appeared in CD4+ memory. A US-trained random forest predicted CMV serostatus with median AUC around 0.9.

Trimming removed 4 bases from V and 0 bases from J, with 7 bases in between. From germline, CDR1 is LNHDA and CDR2 SQIVND (reference sequence). The CDR3 covers 15 residues. The sort gate was single viable CD3+CD4+CD8-CD45RO+ cells for memory CD4+ T cells. Original data processing: After removing out-of-frame reads, approximately 2 million distinct TCRbeta sequences remained. Measured with immunoSEQ multiplex PCR; TCRdb has only the in-frame clones, and not every one. The V and J calls and clone size were taken over from that table, and D and trimming were inferred from the DNA. The sample shows 80,000 or so clones, roughly 80% of them seen only once.

The sequence derives from an adult in good health and CMV-seropositive. The chain employs TRBV19 and TRBJ2-6; D ambiguous. Sequencing was done on a sample of memory CD4+ T cells from blood. This chain's CDR3 is CASSKIRSGANVLTF. Here the CDR3 DNA reads TGTGCCAGTAGTAAAATACGCTCTGGGGCCAACGTCCTGACTTTC.